This record looks at one TCR beta chain sequence and its context. All sequencing subjects had displayed CD8+CD57+ cell expansion on flow cytometry. The data derive from a study of CD8+CD57+ T cells in acquired aplastic anemia. The wider study: CD4+ and CD8+ cells, once sorted, gave DNA averaging 3.2 ug.

Genomic DNA acted as the template from which TCR beta VDJ combination and CDR3 sequence profiling were carried out. TCRdb re-derived calls from the reads in MiXCR, one entry per CDR3 protein. This sample has roughly 160,000 distinct CDR3 sequences, with roughly two thirds found just once. Per the germline V gene, CDR1 is SGHTA and CDR2 is FQGTGA. V was trimmed by 5 bases and J by 3 bases, leaving 13 bases between them. The CDR3 spans 15 residues. V gene TRBV7-3 combines with J gene TRBJ1-4; D might be TRBD1 (5 bases). This receptor was identified in a human donor with aplastic anemia. The sample comprised sorted CD4+, CD8+, or CD8+CD57+ T cells (not recorded which) from PBMCs. This chain's CDR3 is CASSPTGTANEKLFF. DNA for the CDR3: TGTGCCAGCAGCCCGACCGGGACGGCTAATGAAAAACTGTTTTTT.